The clone carrying this T cell receptor beta chain has more than one count but fewer than ten. The data originate from a study of T cells in Graves' hyperthyroidism and ophthalmopathy. Authors of the study amplified TCR beta CDR3 regions from RNA transcripts. In the first-round RT-PCR of the TCR CDR3, the HTBI primer set was used. TCRdb independently ran MiXCR on the multiplex PCR reads; one entry per CDR3 protein. The sample contains hundreds of thousands of distinct CDR3 sequences, approximately 44% of which appear only once. Germline lookup yields CDR1 SQVTM and CDR2 ANQGSEA. Between the trimmed V and J ends, which lost 4 bases and 9 bases, there was a span of 21 bases. The CDR3 is 14 residues long.

The sequencing sample was made of peripheral blood or thyroid tissue (not recorded which). This TCR derives from a woman aged 18-29 years with Graves' hyperthyroidism. The J gene is TRBJ1-1, the V gene TRBV29-1; D perhaps matches TRBD1 (5 bases). CDR3 DNA sequence: TGCAGCGTTGTATTTTTTAGGGGTAACCTTCAAGCTTTCTTT. The encoded protein is CSVVFFRGNLQAFF.